One T cell receptor beta chain is described in this entry. Its antigen remains unidentified. Per-base quality was not reported, and no clone a single base away is much larger than it. The cohort comprised hundreds of healthy bone marrow donors. Cohort members were all nominally healthy when sampled, although unrecorded immune exposures were likely present. The donor was CMV seronegative and belonged to the group of around 350 seronegative cohort members. Every donor gave a peripheral blood sample, and the peripheral blood mononuclear cells from that sample were used for TCR beta sequencing. Genomic DNA extraction from the blood cell samples was performed with the Qiagen DNeasy Blood Extraction Kit. The data are from a study of cytomegalovirus exposure and HLA in healthy donors (dated by TCRdb to 2016 to 2017). General notes on the study: In an earlier analysis of under 600 of the donors, approximately 260 Gb of sequence data and 90 million to 120 million unique TCR beta sequences from approximately 180 million T cells were reported. Both class I and class II loci were covered by HLA typing, at four-digit resolution. An earlier analysis of around 580 of the donors used high-throughput TCR beta sequencing to judge whether each TCR beta V gene segment behaved as functional or pseudogenic. Of the roughly 400 genotyped donors, roughly 80% were placed in the genetic ancestry cluster associated with self-reported Caucasian donors. Rather than drawing on any new phenotypic data, the later analysis identified candidate immune exposures from TCR beta sequences and the way those sequences occurred across donors. Every discovery cohort repertoire had been produced on one sequencing platform. Along with the approximately 700-subject first cohort, a separate validation cohort of over 90 different subjects was used. Among around 400 genotyped donors of the cohort, an average of around 250,000 unique TCR beta nucleotide sequences was sequenced per donor, of which 15% to 20% were non-productive. A later genetic analysis took genome-wide SNP genotypes for about 55% of the 666 donors and used that subset as a discovery cohort. Because of strong linkage in the cohort, a handful of DR-DQ haplotypes were treated as single units for association and clustering. A later analysis re-analyzed previously published TCR beta repertoires from approximately 670 donors and added high-resolution HLA genotyping to study TCR occurrence patterns. The study combined high-throughput TCR immunosequencing, statistical association of individual TCRs with disease status, and machine learning to predict cytomegalovirus infection status. Donor age, sex, ethnicity and CMV serostatus were collected together with the repertoire data. Roughly 310 gigabases of sequencing data and approximately 85 million unique TCR sequences were included in an early release covering roughly 600 HLA-typed donors. The number of typed donors differed by locus: about 629-640 for A, B, C, DRB1 and DQB1; 522 for DQA1; 600 to 610 for DPA1; and around 470 for DPB1. The study aimed to test whether cataloging public T cell receptors could reveal signatures of past pathogen exposure. The study used immunosequencing to profile the T cell repertoires of more than 650 subjects and linked those repertoires to cytomegalovirus serostatus. General study outcomes and caveats: A later analysis found that most CMV-associated TCR beta chains appeared HLA-restricted, with HLA associations seemingly driven largely by CMV exposure. Strong co-occurrence of HLA alleles, especially DR and DQ, made assigning TCR associations to individual alleles difficult. Across donors, most TCR sequences were observed very rarely, whereas some public TCRs were present in many individuals. The authors suggested that the approach could potentially be generalized to other disease states and immunological phenotypes. Because counts were too low, seventeen rarely observed V segments, including chromosome 9 orphons, were excluded from the earlier analysis of around 590 of the donors. A total of around 150 TCR beta chains were listed by the study as associated with cytomegalovirus. In an earlier analysis of 587 of the donors, most TCR beta V segments were observed in productive rearrangements about 90% or about 30% of the time, broadly matching IMGT annotations. A later analysis associated some 17,000 TCR beta sequences with specific HLA alleles at a false discovery rate of 0.05. For the cohort, immune exposure information was limited to CMV serostatus. A cluster of highly shared sequence variants was judged likely to be a technical artifact of the sequencing pipeline. In this cohort, only TCR beta chains were sequenced, and detectable features were limited by the absence of alpha or paired-chain data. A later analysis found that HLA-associated TCR beta chains were more clonally expanded and had lower generation probabilities than equally common non-associated chains. A later analysis found that TCR association rates varied across HLA loci, with DRB1 alleles showing the most associated TCRs and HLA-C alleles the fewest. Cytomegalovirus status was reported to be diagnosed by the classifier with high specificity and sensitivity in both the original and validation cohorts. Because some donors lacked HLA typing at each locus, the association tests relied only on the typed subset. In vitro tests confirmed that three of the cytomegalovirus-associated TCR beta chains recognize cytomegalovirus antigens. Correlated functional status among segregating V segments might be attributable to linkage disequilibrium, but an unknown experimental factor could not be ruled out. In a later genetic analysis, a missense DCLRE1C variant was associated with V-gene and J-gene trimming of TCR beta chains, and the association was replicated in an independent cohort. The 87-base-pair reads could not distinguish some IMGT-functional V segments, including TRBV6-2 and TRBV6-3, so those segments were excluded. Sequencing depth was assumed to be roughly uniform across donors in the presence/absence analyses, though that assumption may not hold. A further reported finding was that TCR beta sequences accurately predicted the HLA-A and HLA-B alleles for most subjects in the first cohort. In a later analysis, several top co-occurrence clusters were reported to appear linked to parvovirus B19, influenza, CMV and Epstein-Barr virus. Compared with the roughly 720-donor mean, donors in an Asian-associated ancestry cluster had fewer N-insertions in productive TCRs, according to a later genetic analysis.

Per the germline V gene, SGHDN is the CDR1 and FVKESK is the CDR2. V is cut back by 3 bases and J by 5 bases, with 12 bases in the junction unmatched. Including the terminal cysteine and phenylalanine, the CDR3 comprises 16 residues. This entry keeps only the CDR3 DNA: 48 bases, framed from base 1. The library was generated by the immunoSEQ multiplex PCR assay. A mixture of 60 forward primers for TCR Vbeta segments and 13 reverse primers for TCR Jbeta segments was used in the multiplex PCR. Amplification of the CDR3 region of rearranged TCR beta genes was performed with a multiplex PCR assay on genomic DNA. The amplified TCR beta libraries were sequenced on the Illumina HiSeq System as 87-base-pair reads. In the paper's pipeline: In a later analysis, some 80 million unique TCR beta chains were counted across the 666 repertoires, and approximately 11 million of these chains were shared by at least two donors. To remove PCR and sequencing errors, raw reads were error-corrected and collapsed into unique sequences using a nearest-neighbor algorithm that merged closely related sequences. To assign V, D and J gene segments, CDR3 sequences were aligned to IMGT reference sequences. For a sequence to be retained, a match of at least six nucleotides was required to both a V gene segment and a J gene segment. Rearrangements were called productive when the CDR3 lacked stop codons and stayed in frame with V and J; all others were non-productive. CDR3 was defined by IMGT convention, running from the second conserved V-encoded cysteine to the conserved J-encoded phenylalanine. The earlier analysis of 587 of the donors excluded sequences that lacked an unambiguous match to a single V gene segment. In an earlier analysis of several hundred of the donors, V segments were called functional above 56.7% productive rearrangements and were called segregating when the between-donor standard deviation exceeded 5%. A statistical classification framework was built to diagnose cytomegalovirus status from the catalog of TCR beta chain sequences. A later analysis assigned V and J genes by comparing TCR nucleotide sequences with IMGT/GENE-DB human TR gene sequences. In a later analysis, CDR3 sequences and most-parsimonious VDJ recombination scenarios were assigned using the TCRdist pipeline. In a later analysis, each TCR beta chain was defined by its CDR3 amino acid sequence together with its V-gene family, and reads without a unique V-gene family were excluded. A later analysis removed 500 to 650 highly shared, low-generation-probability nucleotide sequences to deal with suspected cross-contamination and a sequencing artifact. A later analysis calculated a clonal expansion index for each public chain from normalized within-repertoire ranks of inferred template counts. In a later analysis, generation probabilities were computed using a VDJ recombination model fitted to out-of-frame rearrangements, and the results were checked against IGoR. Hypergeometric tests were used in a later analysis to score TCR-TCR, TCR-HLA and TCR-CMV co-occurrence, with a repertoire-size bias correction applied to the TCR pairs. In a later analysis, false discovery rates were estimated by permuting HLA or CMV assignments 20 times. In a later analysis, co-occurring TCRs were grouped using DBSCAN, with TCRdist sequence similarity added in when clustering inside HLA-allele-positive subsets. Repertoires with fewer than 30,000 or more than 120,000 public chains, plus five repertoires with anomalous nucleotide sharing, were excluded from co-occurrence clustering. Drawn from immuneACCESS, this table holds only the in-frame rearrangements with V and J called that TCRdb kept. Clones are partly lost; checked studies trace under half to an unresolved V gene and leave the rest unexplained. That table gives V, J and clone size, and the DNA gave D and trimming. This sample has roughly 110,000 clones in its table, and more than 70% of those were observed once. The biggest ten clones account for approximately 2.4% of the sample.

Recombination connected TRBV14 to TRBJ1-2; 7 of the junction bases match TRBD1. This TCR was recovered from a man in his late teens or twenties in good health and CMV-seronegative. Sequences were obtained from PBMCs. This receptor carries the CDR3 CASSQTRDSSIYGYTF. The nucleotides are TGTGCCAGCAGCCAGACCCGGGACAGCTCGATATATGGCTACACCTTC.